The 26 T cell receptor beta chains listed next were all sequenced from one sample in a study of beta chain features in type 1 diabetes. Study observations and caveats: A moderate, significant TCRB CDR3 shortening appeared in type 1 diabetes across four CD4+ subsets.

Sequenced material consisted of expressed TCRB transcripts (all of the isolated RNA was reverse transcribed). Measured with immunoSEQ multiplex PCR; TCRdb has only the in-frame clones, and not every one. The table includes tens of thousands of clones, under 60% detected once. The antigens for these receptors are not known. What was sequenced was stem cell memory CD4+ T cells from blood. Receptors originate from a young man with type 1 diabetes.

The CDR3 DNA reads TGTGCCAGCAGGACAGGGCTCACCGGGGAGCTGTTTTTT. Amino acid sequence: CASRTGLTGELFF. The gene calls are TRBV27 and TRBJ2-2; 7 bases are shared with TRBD1. CDR1 and CDR2 from the germline V gene are MNHEY and SMNVEV (reference sequence). The V gene end was trimmed by 6 bases and the J gene end by 4 bases; junction bases not matched to a gene: 2. CDR3 length: 13 residues.

This sequence joins TRBV6-1 and TRBJ2-1; 11 bases match TRBD2. The CDR3 runs 15 residues. Germline assignment: CDR1 MNHNS and CDR2 SASEGT. The V and J ends lost 5 bases and 6 bases, in that order; junction bases with no gene match: 6. CDR3 amino acids: CASSHSGGAGNEQFF. The CDR3 DNA reads as TGTGCCAGCAGTCATAGCGGGGGGGCGGGCAATGAGCAGTTCTTC.

The J gene is TRBJ2-7, the V gene TRBV20-1; D ambiguous. Trimming cost V 3 bases and J 5 bases, with 5 bases left between them. The length of the CDR3 is 10 residues. Germline lookup yields CDR1 DFQATT and CDR2 SNEGSKA (reference sequence). CDR3 sequence (DNA): TGCAGTGCTAGGCTAGACGAGCAGTACTTC. It is translated as CSARLDEQYF.

This chain links TRBV11-2 with TRBJ2-2; 7 nucleotides line up with TRBD1. In germline, CDR1 is SGHAT, CDR2 FQNNGV. Trimming cost V 1 base and J 1 base; bases outside gene matches: 3. The CDR3 is 16 amino acids. CDR3 loop: CASSLAAGGNTGELFF. The CDR3 coding sequence is TGTGCCAGCAGCTTAGCGGCAGGGGGGAACACCGGGGAGCTGTTTTTT.

J is TRBJ2-7 and V is TRBV6-1, with 11 bases fitting TRBD2. The junction had 0 bases not matched to a gene; V was cut back by 2 bases and J by 0 bases. The CDR3 is made up of 15 amino acids. Germline V CDR1 and CDR2: MNHNS, SASEGT. The CDR3 reads CASSETSGGSYEQYF. The CDR3 DNA follows: TGTGCCAGCAGTGAAACTAGCGGGGGCTCCTACGAGCAGTACTTC.

The rearrangement joins TRBV29-1 to TRBJ2-3; a possible D gene is TRBD2 (5 bases). Trimming removed 5 bases at V and 0 bases at J, with 12 bases between. This CDR3 spans 14 amino acids. The germline gives CDR1 SQVTM, CDR2 ANQGSEA. This CDR3 reads CSVKAETSTDTQYF. The CDR3 region has the DNA TGCAGCGTTAAAGCGGAGACTAGCACAGATACGCAGTATTTT.

The rearrangement uses TRBV27 and TRBJ2-5; 8 bases line up with TRBD2. The J call is doubtful: the DNA matches TRBJ2-7 better. Germline assignment: CDR1 MNHEY and CDR2 SMNVEV (reference sequence). This CDR3 contains 14 residues. CDR3 nucleotides: TGTGCCAGCAGTTTACGGGAGGGCAAATACGAGCAGTACTTC. Encoded protein: CASSLREGKYEQYF.

The J gene is TRBJ2-1, the V gene TRBV7-2; 8 bases are a match to TRBD2. This CDR3 has 17 residues. The trim removed 0 bases at V and 5 bases at J, leaving 9 bases unmatched. The germline V gene has CDR1 SGHTA and CDR2 FQGNSA. This chain's CDR3 is CASSLAWNGRGDNEQFF. The CDR3 DNA reads as TGTGCCAGCAGCTTAGCGTGGAACGGGAGGGGGGACAATGAGCAGTTCTTC.

The rearrangement joins TRBV2 to TRBJ2-1, with TRBD2 matching 9 bases. The CDR3 totals 14 residues. J was trimmed by 5 bases and V by 8 bases; bases with no gene match: 7. The germline V gene has CDR1 SNHLY and CDR2 FYNNEI. This CDR3 is CASFQREENNEQFF. In DNA form, the CDR3 reads TGTGCCAGCTTCCAGCGGGAGGAAAACAATGAGCAGTTCTTC.

The rearrangement uses TRBV7-2 and TRBJ1-3; D may be TRBD1 (5 bases). The CDR3 runs to 15 residues. With 1 base removed from V and 3 bases from J, the gap between germline ends came to 10 bases. Germline V gene sequence: CDR1 SGHTA, CDR2 FQGNSA. DNA for the CDR3: TGTGCCAGCAGCTTAGGGGGGGGAGGTGGAAACACCATATATTTT. Translating it yields CASSLGGGGGNTIYF. The full variable domain, completed using reference TRBV7-2 and TRBJ1-3, is GAGVSQSPSNKVTEKGKDVELRCDPISGHTALYWYRQSLGQGLEFLIYFQGNSAPDKSGLPSDRFSAERTGGSVSTLTIQRTQQEDSAVYLCASSLGGGGGNTIYFGEGSWLTVV.

Only a few counts were recorded for this clone. V gene TRBV14 combines with J gene TRBJ2-2, with D possibly being TRBD2 (6 bases). Germline V CDR1 and CDR2: SGHDN, FVKESK. The V gene lost 4 bases and the J gene lost 7 bases, with 13 bases spanning the gap. CDR3 size: 14 residues. The CDR3 region has the DNA TGTGCCAGCAGCCGGGGACTCTCGAACGGGGAGCTGTTTTTT. This translates into CASSRGLSNGELFF.

J is TRBJ1-2 and V is TRBV10-3; 11 nucleotides match TRBD1. The CDR3 is made up of 13 amino acids. CDR1 is ENHRY and CDR2 is SYGVKD in the germline V gene. V shed 5 bases, J shed 10 bases, and the junction held 6 bases outside the gene matches. The DNA of the CDR3 is TGTGCCATCAGTCCGGGACAGGGGGGAGACTACACCTTC. This codes for CAISPGQGGDYTF.

The CDR3 nucleotides are TGTGCCAGCAGTTACGGGCAGCACATAGATACGCAGTATTTT. Its translation is CASSYGQHIDTQYF. This sequence joins TRBV6-6 and TRBJ2-3; no definite D call. V gave up 2 bases and J gave up 5 bases, with 11 bases separating them. Germline values: CDR1 MNHNY, CDR2 SVGAGI (reference sequence). This CDR3 is built from 14 residues.

This clone was observed a single time. The genes are TRBV11-2 and TRBJ1-2; TRBD1 agrees at 8 bases. Germline V gene sequence: CDR1 SGHAT, CDR2 FQNNGV. CDR3 size: 15 residues. Trimming removed 5 bases from V and 5 bases from J; junction bases left unmatched: 10. The CDR3 nucleotides are TGTGCCAGCAGCGCCGGCCCAGGACAGGGATATGGCTACACCTTC. Translation gives CASSAGPGQGYGYTF.

V usage is TRBV5-1 and J usage is TRBJ2-1; 10 bases line up with TRBD2. Unmatched junction bases numbered 9, after V lost 3 bases and J lost 6 bases. In germline, CDR1 is SGHRS, CDR2 YFSETQ. The CDR3 has 16 residues. Here the CDR3 reads CASSSRVASGSNEQFF. The DNA of the CDR3 is TGCGCCAGCAGCTCAAGAGTGGCTAGCGGGAGCAATGAGCAGTTCTTC.

The chain carries TRBV2 and TRBJ2-5, with no clear D. Germline V CDR1 and CDR2: SNHLY, FYNNEI. The CDR3 loop spans 14 amino acids. The V end lost 3 bases, the J end lost 5 bases, and 13 bases lay between the germline ends. The CDR3 loop is CASSEAQVGETQYF. CDR3 nucleotides: TGTGCCAGCAGTGAGGCTCAGGTTGGGGAGACCCAGTACTTC. The variable domain in full, with the rest retrieved from reference TRBV2 and TRBJ2-5, is EPEVTQTPSHQVTQMGQEVILRCVPISNHLYFYWYRQILGQKVEFLVSFYNNEISEKSEIFDDQFSVERPDGSNFTLKIRSTKLEDSAMYFCASSEAQVGETQYFGPGTRLLVL.

The chain links TRBV2 to TRBJ2-5; 7 bases are shared with TRBD2. Germline V gene sequence: CDR1 SNHLY, CDR2 FYNNEI. The CDR3 loop spans 16 amino acids. V was clipped by 6 bases and J by 5 bases; unmatched bases: 15. CDR3 amino acids: CASSDPGLVWIETQYF. In nucleotides, the CDR3 is TGTGCCAGCAGCGACCCCGGACTAGTATGGATTGAGACCCAGTACTTC.

V is TRBV9 and J is TRBJ2-5, with D perhaps TRBD2 (7 bases). CDR1 and CDR2 (germline): SGDLS, YYNGEE. CDR3 size: 15 residues. Trimming took 1 base from V and 2 from J, leaving 12 bases between them. CDR3 sequence: CASSVRGGDQETQYF. CDR3 coding DNA: TGTGCCAGCAGCGTACGCGGGGGCGATCAAGAGACCCAGTACTTC.

Within the sample, this clone is medium-sized. The chain is built from TRBV19 and TRBJ2-6; the D gene is possibly TRBD1 (5 bases). The CDR3 has 14 amino acids. Trimming removed 8 bases at V and 1 base at J, with 9 bases between. The germline gives CDR1 LNHDA, CDR2 SQIVND (reference sequence). Written as DNA, the CDR3 is TGTGCCAGTGGTACAGGTTCTGGGGCCAACGTCCTGACTTTC. It codes for CASGTGSGANVLTF.

In this sample, this clone turned up once. The J gene is TRBJ2-3, the V gene TRBV9; D ambiguous. The CDR3 loop spans 13 amino acids. CDR1 is SGDLS, CDR2 YYNGEE, per germline. The V end lost 0 bases, the J end lost 2 bases, and 4 bases lay between the germline ends. The CDR3 sequence: CASSVGPTDTQYF. The CDR3, as DNA: TGTGCCAGCAGCGTAGGGCCCACAGATACGCAGTATTTT. Looking up the rest from reference TRBV9 and TRBJ2-3 gives the full variable domain: DSGVTQTPKHLITATGQRVTLRCSPRSGDLSVYWYQQSLDQGLQFLIQYYNGEERAKGNILERFSAQQFPDLHSELNLSSLELGDSALYFCASSVGPTDTQYFGPGTRLTVL.

V and J are TRBV10-3 and TRBJ2-5, with D tentatively TRBD2 (6 bases). CDR1 and CDR2 from the germline V gene are ENHRY and SYGVKD. The ends were cut back, 6 bases at V and 5 bases at J, with 16 bases in the middle. This CDR3 is built from 14 residues. This CDR3 is CAIRDPSARETQYF. The CDR3 DNA reads TGTGCCATCAGAGATCCTAGCGCAAGGGAGACCCAGTACTTC.

The chain employs TRBV4-3 and TRBJ1-2; 7 nucleotides line up with TRBD1. J was trimmed by 1 base and V by 1 base; bases with no gene match: 6. CDR3 length: 16 amino acids. From germline, CDR1 is LGHNA and CDR2 YSLEER. This CDR3 is CASSQGGTVNNYGYTF. CDR3 sequence (DNA): TGCGCCAGCAGCCAAGGAGGGACAGTGAATAACTATGGCTACACCTTC.

The chain is built from TRBV4-1 and TRBJ2-7; 7 nucleotides match TRBD2. Trimming removed 1 base from V and 3 bases from J; junction bases left unmatched: 12. Germline-derived CDR1 and CDR2 are MGHRA and YSYEKL. This CDR3 is 17 amino acids long. Written as DNA, the CDR3 is TGCGCCAGCAGCCAAGTTAGTGGAGGGACTAACTTCTACGAGCAGTACTTC. It is translated as CASSQVSGGTNFYEQYF.

The chain recombines TRBV7-2 with TRBJ1-1; the match to TRBD1 covers 7 bases. Germline CDR1 is SGHTA and CDR2 is FQGNSA. This CDR3 is 15 amino acids long. The V and J ends lost 5 bases and 1 base, in that order; junction bases with no gene match: 7. CDR3 amino acids: CASSPTGTANTEAFF. CDR3 nucleotides: TGTGCCAGCAGCCCTACCGGGACAGCGAACACTGAAGCTTTCTTT.

This clone was seen a handful of times. The chain joins TRBV7-2 to TRBJ2-2; tentatively, D is TRBD1 (6 bases). V lost 7 bases to trimming and J lost 7 bases, with 16 bases between them. The CDR3 is 14 amino acids. Germline values: CDR1 SGHTA, CDR2 FQGNSA. CDR3 residues: CASTDQGNFGELFF. As DNA, the CDR3 is TGTGCCAGCACCGATCAGGGGAATTTCGGGGAGCTGTTTTTT.

The chain employs TRBV18 and TRBJ1-1, with TRBD1 matching over 10 bases. J gave up 7 bases and V 8 bases, and 10 bases lay outside the gene matches. The germline V gene has CDR1 KGHSH and CDR2 LQKENI. The CDR3 runs 14 residues. Here the CDR3 reads CASTTGTGVLEAFF. CDR3 DNA sequence: TGTGCCAGCACAACCGGGACAGGGGTTCTTGAAGCTTTCTTT.